This is a list of T cell receptor beta chains from one sample in a study of tumor-infiltrating lymphocytes in primary liver carcinoma. Via MiXCR, TCRdb re-called the multiplex PCR reads, giving one row per CDR3 protein. The table has 300,000 to 350,000 distinct CDR3 sequences, approximately 64% seen once. The source material was peripheral blood. The source is a man aged 35 to 55 with primary liver carcinoma and hepatitis B virus infection. Each CDR3 is given with its conserved first and last residue. Each record gives: J gene, clone size, CDR3 length, V gene, D gene, CDR3 DNA, CDR3 protein. A D gene is named only where the DNA matches it firmly. Rows may omit the clone size; those that give it use once, few, many or a size class.

TRBJ1-2,few,12,TRBV11-1,NA,TGTGCCAGCAGCTTACTAGGGGCTGGCTACACCTTC,CASSLLGAGYTF
TRBJ2-1,NA,12,TRBV12-3/TRBV12-4,NA,TGTGCCAGCAGCTCAATTTGGGGGGAGCAGTTCTTC,CASSSIWGEQFF
TRBJ1-2,many,16,TRBV6-1,NA,TGTGCCAGCAGTGACGCAGTAGCCAGACTTAACTATGGCTACACCTTC,CASSDAVARLNYGYTF
TRBJ1-5,NA,13,TRBV6-1,NA,TGTGCCAGCAGTGTTGGGGGGCATCAGCCCCAGCATTTT,CASSVGGHQPQHF
TRBJ2-7,NA,13,TRBV30,NA,TGTGCCTGGAACAGGGAGGGCGCCTACGAGCAGTACTTC,CAWNREGAYEQYF
TRBJ1-4,NA,14,TRBV2,TRBD1,TGTGCCAGCAGTTTTCAGGGGGCGCATGAAAAACTGTTTTTT,CASSFQGAHEKLFF
TRBJ2-1,many,14,TRBV6-6,NA,TGTGCCAGCAGTTATACCGGGTCAGACAATGAGCAGTTCTTC,CASSYTGSDNEQFF
TRBJ2-5,NA,12,TRBV11-2,NA,TGTACCAGCGGCTCGCACTTGGGGGTGGTCGACTTC,CTSGSHLGVVDF
TRBJ2-4,NA,21,TRBV6-2/TRBV6-3,TRBD2,TGTGCCAGCGGTTACTCGAGACAGGAGCGGGAGGGCCCACTAGCCAAAACCATTCAGTACTTC,CASGYSRQEREGPLAKTIQYF
TRBJ1-1,NA,15,TRBV19,NA,TGTGCCAGTAGTATTGGGGGGACCATGAACACTGAAGCTTTCTTT,CASSIGGTMNTEAFF
TRBJ2-2,NA,15,TRBV6-2/TRBV6-3,TRBD2,TGTGCCAGCAGTTATCGCGGGAGAGGTTCCGGGGAGCTGTTTTTT,CASSYRGRGSGELFF
TRBJ2-7,few,15,TRBV28,NA,TGTGCCAGCAGTTTTTCCCTTACCGAGATGTACGAGCAGTACTTC,CASSFSLTEMYEQYF
TRBJ2-3,once,15,TRBV4-3,NA,TGCGCCAGCAGCCAGGGTCAGGGGTGGGCAGATACGCAATATTTT,CASSQGQGWADTQYF
TRBJ2-3,NA,16,TRBV12-5,NA,TGTGCTAGTGGTTCTGGGACGGTGGGTGGCACAGATACGCAGTATTTT,CASGSGTVGGTDTQYF
TRBJ2-1,NA,17,TRBV5-1,NA,TGCGCCAGCAGCTTGTGGGACCATTATGGACTAAGGGATGAGCAGTTCTTC,CASSLWDHYGLRDEQFF
TRBJ2-7,once,15,TRBV6-5,NA,TGTGCCAGCAGTGGAGCGTCCCTATCCATCGGCGAGCAATACTTC,CASSGASLSIGEQYF
TRBJ2-5,few,15,TRBV19,TRBD1,TGTGCCAGTAGTAACCCACAGGGGATATTGGAGACCCAGTACTTC,CASSNPQGILETQYF
TRBJ2-5,NA,13,TRBV5-4,NA,TGTGCCAGCAGCTTGGACAGTAAAGAGACCCAGTACTTC,CASSLDSKETQYF
TRBJ2-7,few,13,TRBV12-3/TRBV12-4,NA,TGTGCTAGCAGCTTGCTAGGGGTCTACGAGCAGTGCTTC,CASSLLGVYEQCF
TRBJ1-1,NA,15,TRBV6-5,NA,TGTGGCAGCAGTTACTCCGTACAGGGTAACACTGAAGCTTTCTTT,CGSSYSVQGNTEAFF
TRBJ1-4,NA,13,TRBV28,NA,TGTGCCAGCAGGAGGGGATCTAATGAAAAACTGTTTTTT,CASRRGSNEKLFF
TRBJ1-2,NA,14,TRBV6-5,TRBD1,TGTGCCAGCAGTAAATCGCAGGGACAGGGACACCACATCTTC,CASSKSQGQGHHIF
TRBJ2-5,NA,14,TRBV11-1,NA,TGTGCAAGTAGCCCGGTGCGAGTAAGCGAGACCCAGTACTTC,CASSPVRVSETQYF
TRBJ2-3,NA,14,TRBV11-2,NA,TGTGCCGGCGGCCACAGGGTTGAGACAGATACGCAGTATTTT,CAGGHRVETDTQYF
TRBJ1-5,few,15,TRBV4-1,NA,TGCGCCAGCAGCCAAGACGCAGGTGGCAATCAGCCCCAGCATTTT,CASSQDAGGNQPQHF
TRBJ2-7,NA,14,TRBV4-2,TRBD1,TGTGCCAGCAGCCTAATCGGGACAGGGAATGAGAAGTACTTC,CASSLIGTGNEKYF
TRBJ2-3,NA,15,TRBV5-4,TRBD2,TGTGCCAGCAGCACGGGAGGGGAGGCTGGAGATACGCAGTATTTT,CASSTGGEAGDTQYF
TRBJ2-3,NA,14,TRBV20-1,NA,TGCAGTGCCCCCGGGACAACGGGCACAGATATGCAGTATTTT,CSAPGTTGTDMQYF
TRBJ2-1,NA,14,TRBV29-1,NA,TGCAGCGTTCTTACTAGCTTACGGGGCAATGAGAAGTTATTC,CSVLTSLRGNEKLF
TRBJ2-7,NA,13,TRBV13,NA,TGTGCCAGGAGCCCACGACACAGCTACGAGCAGTACTTC,CARSPRHSYEQYF
TRBJ2-1,few,16,TRBV10-3,TRBD2,TGTGCCATCAAAGGGACTAGCGGGGCCCCTTACAATGAGCAGTTCTTC,CAIKGTSGAPYNEQFF
TRBJ2-1,NA,17,TRBV11-2,TRBD2,TGTGCCAACAGCTCCCGACTAGCGAGAGCCCCCTACAATGAGCAGTTCTTC,CANSSRLARAPYNEQFF
TRBJ2-5,NA,14,TRBV5-5,TRBD1,TGTGCCAACAGCCGGACAGGGGGAGGGGAGACCCAGTACTTC,CANSRTGGGETQYF
TRBJ2-3,NA,13,TRBV2,NA,TGTGCCAGCACCGCGGGTTCCACAGATACGCAGTATTTT,CASTAGSTDTQYF
TRBJ2-2,many,12,TRBV4-1,NA,TGCGCCAGCAGCTTTCTCGGCGGGGAGCTGTTTTTT,CASSFLGGELFF
TRBJ2-3,many,15,TRBV6-2/TRBV6-3,TRBD2,TGTGCCAGCAGTAGGTCTAGCGGGGTCACAGATACGCAGTATTTT,CASSRSSGVTDTQYF
TRBJ2-4,NA,15,TRBV11-2,NA,TGTGCCAGCAGCACTCGGGACACCATCAAAAACATTAAGTACTTC,CASSTRDTIKNIKYF
TRBJ2-6,NA,16,TRBV12-3/TRBV12-4,TRBD1,TGTGCCAGCGGGGCGACAGGGGGCTCCGGGGCCAACGTCCTGACTTTC,CASGATGGSGANVLTF
TRBJ1-5,few,16,TRBV6-5,TRBD1,TGTGCCAGCAGTCGTAAAGTGGGACAGGGAAACCAGCCCCAGCATTTT,CASSRKVGQGNQPQHF
TRBJ2-7,NA,14,TRBV11-2,NA,TGTGCCAGCAGCTTCCATTTCGGATCCTACAAGCAGCACTTC,CASSFHFGSYKQHF
TRBJ2-3,NA,17,TRBV13,NA,TGTGCCAGCAGCTTAACGGTAGGCAGAACTAGCACAGATACGCAGTATTTT,CASSLTVGRTSTDTQYF